This TCR beta chain comes out of a study of blood T cell repertoires in COVID-19. As for the study in general: COVID-19 samples, acute and convalescent, were from the United States, Italy and Spain. In each case, the material was cDNA or gDNA derived from T cells, B-cell-depleted T cells, or PBMCs.

V lost 0 bases and J 5 bases, leaving 13 bases between the germline ends. CDR3 size: 14 residues. Germline CDR1 GTSNPN, CDR2 SVGIG (reference sequence). This clone was seen a few times. Authors' analysis steps: Reference gene primer amplification in the assay estimated nucleated cell counts. Sequencing used immunoSEQ multiplex PCR; TCRdb keeps in-frame clones, though not all of them. V and J calls and clone size follow that table, whereas D and trimming were derived from the DNA. Among 230,000 or so clones listed, approximately 82% were seen once. The clonotype originates from a man aged 40-55 years with active or convalescent COVID-19. Sequencing used peripheral blood. The genes are TRBV30 and TRBJ1-1, with D maybe TRBD1 (5 bases). The CDR3 nucleotides read TGTGCCTGGAGTGTACACCCAGGGACTACTGAAGCTTTCTTT. Amino acid sequence: CAWSVHPGTTEAFF. Drawing the rest from reference TRBV30 and TRBJ1-1, the complete variable domain is SQTIHQWPATLVQPVGSPLSLECTVEGTSNPNLYWYRQAAGRGLQLLFYSVGIGQISSEVPQNLSASRPQDRQFILSSKKLLLSDSGFYLCAWSVHPGTTEAFFGQGTRLTVV.